The entry below describes one T cell receptor beta chain. Antigen specificity is unknown. These data originate in a study of T cell responses to AZD1222 COVID-19 vaccine. Whole-study results and caveats: The sample set comprised mostly white British donors with more females, and clonal diversity was possibly underestimated. Sampled repertoires all dated from after the peak T cell response. Spike-specific TCR breadth and depth both grew after two AZD1222 doses.

Trimming shortened V by 6 bases and J by 10 bases, and 15 bases separated the two germline ends. The CDR3 totals 12 residues. Per germline, CDR1 MNHEY and CDR2 SVGEGT. Assay: immunoSEQ multiplex PCR; the TCRdb copy retains only in-frame clones and omits some. Of about 120,000 clones listed, 75% to 90% are singletons. The V and J genes are TRBV6-2 or TRBV6-3 and TRBJ1-2, with unresolved D. The specimen was peripheral blood, collected on day 0 of AZD1222 vaccination. The clonotype comes from an adult in good health. CDR3 residues: CASSPGLSVYTF. The CDR3 DNA reads as TGTGCCAGCAGCCCCGGACTGTCCGTCTACACCTTC.